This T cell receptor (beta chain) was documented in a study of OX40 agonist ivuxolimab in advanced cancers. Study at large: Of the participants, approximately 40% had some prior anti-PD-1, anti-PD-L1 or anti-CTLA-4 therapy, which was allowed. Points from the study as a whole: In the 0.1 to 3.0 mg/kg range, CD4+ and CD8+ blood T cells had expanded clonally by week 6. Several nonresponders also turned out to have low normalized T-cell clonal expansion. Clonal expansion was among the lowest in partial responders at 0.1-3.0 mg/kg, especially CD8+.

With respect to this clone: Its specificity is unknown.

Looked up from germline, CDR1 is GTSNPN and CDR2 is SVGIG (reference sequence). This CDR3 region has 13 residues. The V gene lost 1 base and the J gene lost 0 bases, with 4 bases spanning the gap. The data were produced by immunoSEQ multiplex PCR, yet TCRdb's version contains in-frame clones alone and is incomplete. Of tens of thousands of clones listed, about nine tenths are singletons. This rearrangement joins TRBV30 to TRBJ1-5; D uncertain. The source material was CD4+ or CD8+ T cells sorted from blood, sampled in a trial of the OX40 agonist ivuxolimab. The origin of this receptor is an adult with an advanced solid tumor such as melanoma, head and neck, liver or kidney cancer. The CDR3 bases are TGTGCCTGGAGTGGGGATAGCAATCAGCCCCAGCATTTT. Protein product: CAWSGDSNQPQHF.